This is a list of T cell receptor beta chains from one sample in a study of PD-1 blockade in mismatch repair-deficient tumors. Their antigens remain unidentified. Sequenced by immunoSEQ multiplex PCR; TCRdb stores in-frame clones only, minus some. The top ten hold approximately 20% of the sample, which has about 14,000 clones, around four fifths seen once. The source material was cells cultured in vitro, sampled from a patient treated with pembrolizumab. These receptors all come from an adult with mismatch repair-deficient cancer. Each CDR3 is given with its conserved first and last residue.

v_call	j_call	cdr3_aa
TRBV2	TRBJ1-5	CASTGTARSQPQHF
TRBV6-6	TRBJ2-1	CASSPTSGRGDEQFF
TRBV6-1	TRBJ1-1	CASSPGQGSTEAFF
TRBV19	TRBJ1-3	CASSADPRDTIYF
TRBV18	TRBJ1-2	CASSLVGGEGYTF
TRBV27	TRBJ2-1	CASSSLAGGPFNEQFF
TRBV7-2	TRBJ2-2	CASSYDITNTGELFF
TRBV5-1	TRBJ1-4	CASTLQGATNEKLFF
TRBV11-1	TRBJ1-1	CASSLGTGTEAFF
TRBV5-4	TRBJ1-5	CASSLNSNQPQHF
TRBV6-4	TRBJ1-5	CASSDNSNQPQHF
TRBV10-3	TRBJ1-2	CAIREAGALNYGYTF
TRBV5-8	TRBJ2-7	CASSLRDIRDLSYEQYF
TRBV5-4	TRBJ2-1	CASSSGGIALRAYEQFF
TRBV7-3	TRBJ2-6	CASSKIRDSGANVLTF
TRBV25-1	TRBJ2-7	CASSVYTGVSSYEQYF
TRBV12-5	TRBJ2-3	CASGPGRISTDTQYF
TRBV6-1	TRBJ2-2	CASSVREGNTGELFF
TRBV28	TRBJ2-5	CASSPQSNQETQYF